This T cell receptor (beta chain) was documented in a study of CD8 T cells in Susac syndrome. The CDR3 contains 15 residues. V was cut by 5 bases and J by 6 bases, with 19 bases left in between. Germline CDR1 LGHDT, CDR2 YNNKEL (reference sequence). It was with random hexamers that about 0.45 to 1 ug RNA was reverse transcribed. The immunoSEQ assay covered 54 Vbeta and 13 Jbeta segments for CDR3. TCRdb reprocessed the immunoSEQ multiplex PCR reads with MiXCR, giving one entry per CDR3 protein. The table shows about 140,000 distinct CDR3 sequences, with 94% occurring only once. In blood CD8+ and CD4+ T cells, TCR beta underwent sequencing. Controls were age- and sex-matched healthy donors.

The sequenced sample was CD4+ T cells from PBMCs. The sequence was collected from a human donor in good health. V usage is TRBV3-1 and J usage is TRBJ1-1, with D maybe TRBD1 (6 bases). The CDR3 protein is CASSGKTGGAPEAFF. CDR3 sequence (DNA): TGTGCCAGCAGCGGTAAGACCGGGGGCGCCCCTGAAGCTTTCTTT.